These 25 T cell receptor beta chains were all obtained from the same sample, sequenced in a study of beta chain features in type 1 diabetes. Antigens of these TCRs are unknown. Since all of the isolated RNA was reverse transcribed, expressed TCRB transcripts were what got sequenced. This table comes from immunoSEQ multiplex PCR, and its TCRdb copy is limited to in-frame clones, with some not included. The sample contains 600,000 to 700,000 clones, around 12% of which appear only once. Study-wide results and limits: TCRB CDR3s from Type 1 diabetes patients were moderately but significantly shorter in all four CD4+ subsets.

The sequencing sample was made of naive CD4+ T cells from blood. These receptors all stem from a man aged 25-40 years with type 1 diabetes.

The chain has TRBV7-2 and TRBJ1-1, with 7 bases matching TRBD1. V dropped 5 bases and J dropped 3; count of bases not matched to a gene: 3. Germline V gene data show CDR1 as SGHTA and CDR2 as FQGNSA. CDR3 length equals 13 residues. CDR3 sequence: CASSRQGDTEAFF. CDR3 bases: TGTGCCAGCAGCCGACAGGGAGACACTGAAGCTTTCTTT.

V is TRBV4-3 and J is TRBJ1-5, with no clear D. This CDR3 comprises 13 residues. V lost 0 bases, J lost 6 bases, and 6 bases lay in between. The germline gives CDR1 LGHNA, CDR2 YSLEER. CDR3 protein: CASSQDHGQPQHF. Here the CDR3 DNA reads TGCGCCAGCAGCCAAGATCACGGTCAGCCCCAGCATTTT.

This clone has more than one count but fewer than ten. This rearrangement joins TRBV7-3 to TRBJ1-2, with D possibly matching TRBD1 (6 bases). CDR3 size: 14 residues. V was trimmed by 2 bases and J by 3 bases, leaving 10 bases between them. Germline V CDR1 and CDR2: SGHTA, FQGTGA. The CDR3 coding sequence is TGTGCCAGCAGCTTACGGTCAGGGGACTATGGCTACACCTTC. Translation: CASSLRSGDYGYTF.

The sample holds a few counts of this clone. This chain joins TRBV28 and TRBJ2-7; D is perhaps TRBD2 (7 bases). The CDR3 runs 14 residues. V was trimmed by 7 bases and J by 3 bases, leaving 16 bases between them. Per germline, CDR1 MDHEN and CDR2 SYDVKM. The chain's CDR3 is CASIRAGQVYEQYF. The CDR3 DNA is TGTGCCAGCATCCGAGCGGGACAAGTCTACGAGCAGTACTTC.

This clone has more than one count but fewer than ten. V gene TRBV30 combines with J gene TRBJ1-6, with TRBD1 matching over 10 bases. CDR1 is GTSNPN and CDR2 is SVGIG in the germline V gene (reference sequence). The CDR3 extends over 15 amino acids. V lost 0 bases to trimming and J lost 14 bases; unmatched junction nucleotides: 10. The CDR3 DNA reads as TGTGCCTGGAGTGTTCCGGGACAGGGGTGGTGGGCCCTCCACTTT. This translates into CAWSVPGQGWWALHF.

J is TRBJ1-4 and V is TRBV2; D remains ambiguous. V shed 8 bases and J shed 3 bases, with 10 bases lying between them. The CDR3 loop spans 13 amino acids. Germline V gene sequence: CDR1 SNHLY, CDR2 FYNNEI. The CDR3: CASSTTPNEKLFF. CDR3 bases: TGTGCCAGCTCCACGACGCCTAATGAAAAACTGTTTTTT.

This clone was observed a handful of times. This sample also contains other DNA sequences that code for the same CDR3. J is TRBJ2-2 and V is TRBV14; the D gene is possibly TRBD1 (6 bases). Germline V gene lookup returns CDR1 SGHDN and CDR2 FVKESK. The CDR3 extends over 13 amino acids. V was trimmed by 4 bases and J by 6 bases, leaving 9 bases between them. The CDR3: CASSPQGAGELFF. The DNA of the CDR3 is TGTGCCAGCAGCCCACAGGGAGCCGGGGAGCTGTTTTTT.

The rearrangement links TRBV5-1 to TRBJ1-2; maybe TRBD1 (5 bases). CDR1 is SGHRS, CDR2 YFSETQ, per germline. The CDR3 is 13 amino acids. V dropped 1 base and J dropped 6 bases, with 10 bases sitting between them. CDR3 DNA sequence: TGCGCCAGCAGCTTGCAGGGAGATGATGGCTACACCTTC. Its protein product is CASSLQGDDGYTF.

The rearrangement joins TRBV2 to TRBJ1-6; D ambiguous. CDR3 length: 14 amino acids. Trimming removed 1 base from V and 10 bases from J, with 11 bases in between. The germline CDR1 and CDR2 sequences are SNHLY and FYNNEI. The CDR3 bases are TGTGCCAGCAGTGAAGGCGGGTCAGGCTCACCCCTCCACTTT. This codes for CASSEGGSGSPLHF. Using reference TRBV2 and TRBJ1-6 for the parts outside the CDR3, the full variable domain is EPEVTQTPSHQVTQMGQEVILRCVPISNHLYFYWYRQILGQKVEFLVSFYNNEISEKSEIFDDQFSVERPDGSNFTLKIRSTKLEDSAMYFCASSEGGSGSPLHFGNGTRLTVT.

This clone was seen only a few times. V and J are TRBV7-2 and TRBJ1-1; D perhaps matches TRBD1 (6 bases). The germline V and J ends were trimmed by 6 bases and 5 bases, with 16 bases remaining between them. The CDR3 extends over 14 amino acids. Germline V gene lookup returns CDR1 SGHTA and CDR2 FQGNSA. Written as DNA, the CDR3 is TGTGCCAGCAGTATAAGGAGGGGGGCAACTGAAGCTTTCTTT. The encoded protein is CASSIRRGATEAFF. Full variable domain (rest looked up from reference TRBV7-2 and TRBJ1-1): GAGVSQSPSNKVTEKGKDVELRCDPISGHTALYWYRQSLGQGLEFLIYFQGNSAPDKSGLPSDRFSAERTGGSVSTLTIQRTQQEDSAVYLCASSIRRGATEAFFGQGTRLTVV.

The J gene is TRBJ1-1, the V gene TRBV7-3; D is uncertain. Trimming removed 5 bases from V and 1 base from J, with 11 bases in between. Germline loops: CDR1 SGHTA, CDR2 FQGTGA. The CDR3 sequence is 14 residues long. The CDR3 coding sequence is TGTGCCAGCAGCCTAGACGGAGGGAACACTGAAGCTTTCTTT. This codes for CASSLDGGNTEAFF.

The rearrangement uses TRBV30 and TRBJ2-5; no firm D call. This CDR3 region has 12 residues. The V gene lost 2 bases and the J gene lost 3 bases, with 7 bases spanning the gap. CDR1 is GTSNPN, CDR2 SVGIG, per germline (reference sequence). The CDR3 DNA sequence: TGTGCCTGGAGTTGGGTAGAAGAGACCCAGTACTTC. Residues: CAWSWVEETQYF.

This clone was counted only a few times. This chain joins TRBV18 and TRBJ2-5; TRBD1 matches at 8 bases. This CDR3 has 14 amino acids. After removal of 6 bases from V and 5 bases from J, the junction contained 8 bases not matched to a gene. Germline-derived CDR1 and CDR2 are KGHSH and LQKENI. The DNA for the CDR3 is TGTGCCAGCTCGCCCTCAGGGGGCTCGGAGACCCAGTACTTC. Amino acids: CASSPSGGSETQYF.

There are a few counts of this clone. This rearrangement joins TRBV4-3 to TRBJ1-6; a weak D match, TRBD1 (5 bases). The CDR3 loop spans 15 amino acids. Trimming took off 1 base at V and 10 bases at J, with 14 bases between the two ends. The germline V gene has CDR1 LGHNA and CDR2 YSLEER. The CDR3 nucleotides read TGCGCCAGCAGCCAAGGGGTCAGGGTGGGATCACCCCTCCACTTT. Residues: CASSQGVRVGSPLHF.

The rearrangement joins TRBV6-6 to TRBJ2-5, with D tentatively TRBD1 (6 bases). The CDR3 has 13 amino acids. Trimming removed 5 bases from V and 8 bases from J, with 15 bases in between. Per germline, CDR1 MNHNY and CDR2 SVGAGI (reference sequence). The CDR3 spells CASSPGQPHTQYF. CDR3 bases: TGTGCCAGCAGTCCCGGACAGCCTCACACCCAGTACTTC.

This clone has only a few counts. The chain recombines TRBV7-3 with TRBJ2-2; D gene ambiguous. The V end lost 2 bases, the J end lost 6 bases, and 4 bases lay between the germline ends. Germline V lookup: CDR1 SGHTA, CDR2 FQGTGA. The CDR3 consists of 12 residues. CDR3 sequence reads: CASSLEAGELFF. Written as DNA, the CDR3 is TGTGCCAGCAGCTTAGAAGCCGGGGAGCTGTTTTTT.

This clone has just a few counts. The chain combines TRBV9 with TRBJ1-5, with 9 bases fitting TRBD1. With V trimmed by 4 bases and J by 6 bases, 8 bases remained unmatched. Germline lookup yields CDR1 SGDLS and CDR2 YYNGEE. The CDR3 is 15 amino acids. The CDR3 region has the DNA TGTGCCAGCAGCCTTGGGACAGGGTTGGGTCAGCCCCAGCATTTT. Amino acids: CASSLGTGLGQPQHF.

V and J are TRBV9 and TRBJ2-7; D is perhaps TRBD2 (7 bases). Trimming pared 4 bases from V and 2 bases from J, leaving 22 bases between. Germline V gene lookup returns CDR1 SGDLS and CDR2 YYNGEE. The CDR3 runs to 17 residues. CDR3 bases: TGTGCCAGCAGCCCAGGGGCGGGGGCCTACCTCCCCTACGAGCAGTACTTC. It yields the protein CASSPGAGAYLPYEQYF.

In its sample, this clone was seen a few times. This rearrangement joins TRBV7-2 to TRBJ2-2; perhaps TRBD2 as D (6 bases). The CDR3 totals 14 residues. Germline V gives CDR1 SGHTA, CDR2 FQGNSA. Trimming removed 8 bases from V and 1 base from J, with 11 bases in between. The CDR3 loop is CASPGLQNTGELFF. In DNA form, the CDR3 reads TGTGCCAGCCCGGGACTTCAGAACACCGGGGAGCTGTTTTTT.

The rearrangement joins TRBV2 to TRBJ1-1, with D perhaps matching TRBD1 (6 bases). The germline V gene has CDR1 SNHLY and CDR2 FYNNEI. This CDR3 has 12 residues. Trimming removed 4 bases at V and 6 bases at J, with 9 bases between. The CDR3 reads CASSGTASEAFF. The CDR3 coding sequence is TGTGCCAGCAGTGGGACAGCCTCTGAAGCTTTCTTT.

The chain combines TRBV7-2 with TRBJ2-7; D is unresolved. V was shortened by 4 bases and J by 0 bases, with 13 bases between the two germline ends. CDR3 size: 15 residues. Per germline, CDR1 SGHTA and CDR2 FQGNSA. CDR3 sequence: CASSYDTVPSYEQYF. DNA of the CDR3: TGTGCCAGCAGCTACGATACGGTCCCCTCCTACGAGCAGTACTTC.

The CDR3 nucleotides are TGTGCCAGCAGCTTTCGGCAGGGGGCCTCGGATGGCTACACCTTC. This gives the protein CASSFRQGASDGYTF. This chain links TRBV5-6 with TRBJ1-2, with 8 bases matching TRBD1. The CDR3 loop spans 15 amino acids. Unmatched junction bases numbered 9, after V lost 2 bases and J lost 6 bases. Germline V CDR1 and CDR2: SGHDT, YYEEEE.

This clone was detected only a few times. This chain links TRBV6-5 with TRBJ2-5; D not resolved. Trimming left V 2 bases short and J 0 bases short, with 13 bases between. The CDR3 spans 16 residues. CDR1 is MNHEY, CDR2 SVGAGI, per germline. The CDR3 DNA sequence: TGTGCCAGCAGTTACAGTTTGGCCAGCTACCAAGAGACCCAGTACTTC. This translates into CASSYSLASYQETQYF.

A single count supports this clone. The CDR3 sequence is CASSRTQNYGYTF. For the CDR3, the DNA is TGTGCCAGCAGTCGGACCCAAAACTATGGCTACACCTTC. The chain is built from TRBV28 and TRBJ1-2, with D hard to call. In germline, CDR1 is MDHEN, CDR2 SYDVKM. V was shortened by 5 bases and J by 2 bases, with 9 bases between the two germline ends. CDR3 length: 13 residues.

As to this clone: Different DNA sequences within this sample yield the same CDR3. This chain joins TRBV5-8 and TRBJ1-3; 7 bases are shared with TRBD1. The CDR3 consists of 15 residues. The trim removed 0 bases at V and 2 bases at J, leaving 2 bases unmatched. Germline V lookup: CDR1 SGHTS, CDR2 YDEGEE. The CDR3 DNA sequence: TGTGCCAGCAGCTTGGGACAGGGAGCTGGAAACACCATATATTTT. Amino acids: CASSLGQGAGNTIYF. Drawing the rest from reference TRBV5-8 and TRBJ1-3, the complete variable domain is EAGVTQSPTHLIKTRGQQATLRCSPISGHTSVYWYQQALGLGLQFLLWYDEGEERNRGNFPPRFSGRQFPNYSSELNVNALELEDSALYLCASSLGQGAGNTIYFGEGSWLTVV.